Below are 20 T cell receptor beta chains sequenced from a single sample in a study of cytomegalovirus exposure and HLA in healthy donors. The data were produced by immunoSEQ multiplex PCR, yet TCRdb's version contains in-frame clones alone and is incomplete. The sample holds about 62,000 clones; 85% to 95% are singletons and the top ten take 7%. Input material: PBMCs. The receptors derive from a woman aged 18-30 years in good health and CMV-seropositive.

The chain uses TRBV7-2 and TRBJ2-5, with 12 bases matching TRBD2. V was pared by 4 bases and J by 2 bases, with 5 bases of the junction left unmatched. Per the germline V gene, CDR1 is SGHTA and CDR2 is FQGNSA. This CDR3 is built from 16 residues. CDR3 region: CASSWGLAGWQETQYF. CDR3 sequence (DNA): TGTGCCAGCAGCTGGGGACTAGCGGGCTGGCAAGAGACCCAGTACTTC.

The chain uses TRBV13 and TRBJ2-2; 7 bases line up with TRBD1. Germline CDR1 reads PRHDT; CDR2 reads FYEKMQ (reference sequence). Trimming at V came to 5 bases and at J to 5 bases, leaving 5 bases not matched to a gene. The CDR3 is 14 amino acids. Here the CDR3 reads CASSPDRVTGELFF. The DNA for the CDR3 is TGTGCCAGCAGCCCAGACAGGGTGACCGGGGAGCTGTTTTTT.

This chain's CDR3 is CASSFTGNEQYF. As DNA, the CDR3 is TGTGCCAGCAGCTTCACGGGGAACGAGCAGTACTTC. The V gene is TRBV13, the J gene TRBJ2-7, with D maybe TRBD2 (5 bases). The germline V gene has CDR1 PRHDT and CDR2 FYEKMQ (reference sequence). Trimming left V 3 bases short and J 5 bases short, with 8 bases between. This CDR3 comprises 12 residues.

This clone was recorded only once. The rearrangement links TRBV6-6 to TRBJ1-4; D is uncertain. With 8 bases removed from V and 6 bases from J, the gap between germline ends came to 4 bases. Germline CDR1 and CDR2: MNHNY and SVGAGI (reference sequence). CDR3 length: 10 residues. CDR3 coding DNA: TGTGCCAGCCGGGATGAAAAACTGTTTTTT. Its translation is CASRDEKLFF.

About this clone itself: At one end the junction does not follow the germline gene, possibly because of a read error. This sequence joins TRBV10-3 and TRBJ1-5; D call uncertain. There are 15 residues in the CDR3. The germline V gene has CDR1 ENHRY and CDR2 SYGVKD. The CDR3 DNA reads TGTGCTATCAGTGATCGCGGGCCTGGAAATCAGCCCCAGCATTTT. Its translation: CAISDRGPGNQPQHF.

This chain uses TRBV11-2 with TRBJ1-1, with D uncertain. This CDR3 is 13 amino acids long. Germline CDR1 SGHAT, CDR2 FQNNGV. Trimming removed 1 base from V and 6 bases from J, with 9 bases in between. The CDR3 region has the DNA TGTGCCAGCAGCTTAGTCTTACGGTCTGAAGCTTTCTTT. Its translation: CASSLVLRSEAFF.

This clone showed up just once. This chain uses TRBV7-9 with TRBJ1-2; D uncertain. Germline loops: CDR1 SEHNR, CDR2 FQNEAQ (reference sequence). V was clipped by 6 bases and J by 8 bases, with 16 bases between them. This CDR3 spans 13 amino acids. The CDR3 sequence: CASRPPLVQGYTF. The CDR3 nucleotides read TGTGCCAGCAGACCTCCTTTGGTGCAGGGCTACACCTTC.

This chain links TRBV20-1 with TRBJ1-2; 8 bases agree with TRBD1. Germline V CDR1 and CDR2: DFQATT, SNEGSKA (reference sequence). With V trimmed by 7 bases and J by 4 bases, 2 bases remained unmatched. This CDR3 is 11 amino acids long. CDR3 DNA sequence: TGCAGTGACGGGACAGGCTATGGCTACACCTTC. It translates to CSDGTGYGYTF.

The rearrangement joins TRBV7-2 to TRBJ1-2; D is unresolved. Trimming cost V 4 bases and J 8 bases, with 11 bases left between them. The CDR3 consists of 12 residues. The germline gives CDR1 SGHTA, CDR2 FQGNSA. The CDR3 here is CASSSTRGGYTF. The DNA for the CDR3 is TGTGCCAGCAGCTCTACTCGGGGAGGCTACACCTTC.

The rearrangement joins TRBV9 to TRBJ2-5; 7 bases align to TRBD2. The CDR3 length is 16 residues. Germline CDR1 SGDLS, CDR2 YYNGEE. The junction had 12 bases not matched to a gene; V was cut back by 2 bases and J by 5 bases. The CDR3 reads CASSVGRTRALETQYF. The CDR3 DNA reads TGTGCCAGCAGCGTGGGACGGACTAGAGCTCTGGAGACCCAGTACTTC. The complete variable domain, with remaining parts taken from reference TRBV9 and TRBJ2-5, reads DSGVTQTPKHLITATGQRVTLRCSPRSGDLSVYWYQQSLDQGLQFLIQYYNGEERAKGNILERFSAQQFPDLHSELNLSSLELGDSALYFCASSVGRTRALETQYFGPGTRLLVL.

V gene TRBV7-3 combines with J gene TRBJ2-3; TRBD2 matches 9 bases. The CDR3 extends over 20 amino acids. Germline V CDR1 and CDR2: SGHTA, FQGTGA. V lost 1 base, J lost 1 base, and 15 bases stayed unmatched. In nucleotides, the CDR3 is TGTGCCAGCAGCTTAAAGAGAGGCGGGAGCTTAGCGGGAGGCACAGATACGCAGTATTTT. It is translated as CASSLKRGGSLAGGTDTQYF. The full variable domain, in which reference TRBV7-3 and TRBJ2-3 provide the parts outside the CDR3, is GAGVSQTPSNKVTEKGKYVELRCDPISGHTALYWYRQSLGQGPEFLIYFQGTGAADDSGLPNDRFFAVRPEGSVSTLKIQRTERGDSAVYLCASSLKRGGSLAGGTDTQYFGPGTRLTVL.

This chain connects TRBV28 to TRBJ1-2, with a tentative D call TRBD1 (5 bases). The CDR3 runs 16 residues. CDR1 and CDR2 from the germline V gene are MDHEN and SYDVKM. V was pared by 6 bases and J by 2 bases, with 19 bases between. The CDR3 sequence: CASSPRGGGVNYGYTF. CDR3 in DNA: TGTGCCAGCAGCCCTCGCGGCGGGGGGGTGAACTATGGCTACACCTTC.

The chain employs TRBV30 and TRBJ2-7, with 7 bases aligning to TRBD1. CDR3 length equals 12 residues. The V and J ends lost 1 base and 3 bases, in that order; junction bases with no gene match: 0. Germline V lookup: CDR1 GTSNPN, CDR2 SVGIG (reference sequence). The chain's CDR3 is CAWSGQGYEQYF. The CDR3 nucleotides read TGTGCCTGGAGTGGACAGGGCTACGAGCAGTACTTC.

The chain is built from TRBV5-1 and TRBJ2-1; the match to TRBD1 covers 8 bases. The germline V gene has CDR1 SGHRS and CDR2 YFSETQ. This CDR3 is 15 amino acids long. V was clipped by 4 bases and J by 4 bases; unmatched bases: 7. In DNA, the CDR3 is TGCGCCAGCAGCGTTCCGGGACAGGTATACAATGAGCAGTTCTTC. Its translation is CASSVPGQVYNEQFF. Full variable domain (rest looked up from reference TRBV5-1 and TRBJ2-1): KAGVTQTPRYLIKTRGQQVTLSCSPISGHRSVSWYQQTPGQGLQFLFEYFSETQRNKGNFPGRFSGRQFSNSRSEMNVSTLELGDSALYLCASSVPGQVYNEQFFGPGTRLTVL.

The chain joins TRBV7-9 to TRBJ2-5, with TRBD2 identical over 11 bases. The CDR3 is 15 amino acids. Germline CDR1 reads SEHNR; CDR2 reads FQNEAQ (reference sequence). With 2 bases clipped from V and 4 bases from J, the junction kept 3 bases outside the gene matches. CDR3 amino acids: CASSLLAGGRETQYF. As DNA, the CDR3 is TGTGCCAGCAGCTTACTAGCGGGGGGAAGAGAGACCCAGTACTTC.

The chain couples TRBV20-1 to TRBJ1-2, with unresolved D. This CDR3 region has 11 residues. Trimming left V 4 bases short and J 0 bases short, with 3 bases between. Germline V CDR1 and CDR2: DFQATT, SNEGSKA (reference sequence). The CDR3 DNA follows: TGCAGTGCTACTCCTAACTATGGCTACACCTTC. It encodes CSATPNYGYTF.

The chain links TRBV30 to TRBJ2-1; 8 nucleotides align to TRBD2. With 2 bases clipped from V and 2 bases from J, the junction kept 5 bases outside the gene matches. The CDR3 extends over 15 amino acids. The germline V gene has CDR1 GTSNPN and CDR2 SVGIG (reference sequence). As DNA, the CDR3 is TGTGCCTGGAGTCTTGGTAGCGGGGCCTACAATGAGCAGTTCTTC. Protein product: CAWSLGSGAYNEQFF.

As DNA, the CDR3 is TGTGCCAGCGGGAGGGCTTCCTACGAGCAGTACTTC. Translation gives CASGRASYEQYF. This sequence joins TRBV6-5 and TRBJ2-7, with TRBD2 identical over 7 bases. Unmatched junction bases numbered 2, after V lost 8 bases and J lost 1 base. Per germline, CDR1 MNHEY and CDR2 SVGAGI. CDR3 length: 12 residues.

The rearrangement links TRBV6-5 to TRBJ2-4; the D is unclear. The CDR3 covers 15 residues. Germline CDR1 reads MNHEY; CDR2 reads SVGAGI. V lost 3 bases and J 6 bases, leaving 15 bases between the germline ends. The CDR3 DNA is TGTGCCAGCAGTTATAGTATCCCTCCCGCAAACATTCAGTACTTC. Encoded protein: CASSYSIPPANIQYF.

The table lists this clone with a count of one. The J gene is TRBJ2-7, the V gene TRBV10-3; 8 bases fit TRBD1. The CDR3 loop spans 16 amino acids. In germline, CDR1 is ENHRY, CDR2 SYGVKD. J gave up 1 base and V 0 bases, and 5 bases lay outside the gene matches. The CDR3: CAISESNRGRSYEQYF. The DNA for the CDR3 is TGTGCCATCAGTGAGTCGAACAGGGGGAGGTCCTACGAGCAGTACTTC.